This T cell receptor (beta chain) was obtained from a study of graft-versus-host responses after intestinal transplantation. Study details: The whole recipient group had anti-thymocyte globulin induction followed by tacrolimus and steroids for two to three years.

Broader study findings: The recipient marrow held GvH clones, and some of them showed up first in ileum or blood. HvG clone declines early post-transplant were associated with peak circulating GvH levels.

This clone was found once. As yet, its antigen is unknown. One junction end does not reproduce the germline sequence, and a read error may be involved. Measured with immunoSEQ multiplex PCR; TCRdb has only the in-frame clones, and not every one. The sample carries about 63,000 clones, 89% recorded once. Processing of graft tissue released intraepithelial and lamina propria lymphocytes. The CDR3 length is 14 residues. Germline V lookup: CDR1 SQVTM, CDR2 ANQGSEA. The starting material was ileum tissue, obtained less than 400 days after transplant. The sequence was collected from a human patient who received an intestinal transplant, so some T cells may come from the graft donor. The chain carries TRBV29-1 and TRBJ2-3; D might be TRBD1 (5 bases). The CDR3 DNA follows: TGCAGCGTAGAAGGGGTGACTAGCACAGATACGCAGTATTTT. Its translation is CSVEGVTSTDTQYF.